Presented here are 13 T cell receptor beta chains from one specimen sequenced in a study of CD8+ T cells in alopecia areata. Treatment indicated: oral pan-JAK inhibitor, 5-10 mg twice daily. Extraction of RNA preceded its reverse transcription into cDNA, which served as the sequencing template. The method was immunoSEQ multiplex PCR; TCRdb's version includes in-frame clones alone and lacks a portion of them. The data show around 270,000 clones, with 58% seen just once and approximately 2% held by the top ten. The sequencing used CD4+ T cells sorted from blood, collected at week 24, from a patient treated with tofacitinib. Source of these receptors: a human donor with alopecia areata.

This clone was seen more than once but under ten times. The J gene is TRBJ2-3, the V gene TRBV29-1; D is tentatively TRBD1 or TRBD2 (5 bases each). The CDR3 covers 15 residues. The ends were cut back, 8 bases at V and 1 base at J, with 19 bases in the middle. The germline V gene has CDR1 SQVTM and CDR2 ANQGSEA. Here the CDR3 reads CSSTGTSTRTDTQYF. DNA for the CDR3: TGCAGCAGTACCGGGACCTCAACCCGCACAGATACGCAGTATTTT.

This chain uses TRBV2 with TRBJ2-3; 11 positions match TRBD1. The length of the CDR3 is 16 residues. Germline V gene sequence: CDR1 SNHLY, CDR2 FYNNEI. The V segment lost 5 bases and the J segment 1 base; nucleotides outside the gene matches: 5. CDR3 coding DNA: TGTGCCAGCAGTAGGACAGGGGGCGATGGCACAGATACGCAGTATTTT. It encodes CASSRTGGDGTDTQYF.

The sample holds a few counts of this clone. The rearrangement uses TRBV29-1 and TRBJ2-5, with 9 bases matching TRBD1. Germline values: CDR1 SQVTM, CDR2 ANQGSEA. The trim removed 7 bases at V and 5 bases at J, leaving 8 bases unmatched. The CDR3 extends over 13 amino acids. For the CDR3, the DNA is TGCAGCGCCAACAGGGGGCAGGGGGAGACCCAGTACTTC. It yields the protein CSANRGQGETQYF.

This chain links TRBV30 with TRBJ1-1; TRBD1 might be the D (6 bases). Germline V gene sequence: CDR1 GTSNPN, CDR2 SVGIG (reference sequence). This CDR3 has 13 residues. The V end was cut by 1 base, the J end by 6 bases, with 12 bases between. The CDR3 reads CAWSAGTWSEAFF. The CDR3 DNA follows: TGTGCCTGGAGTGCCGGGACATGGTCTGAAGCTTTCTTT.

The chain employs TRBV2 and TRBJ2-6; the match to TRBD1 covers 7 bases. Germline CDR1 reads SNHLY; CDR2 reads FYNNEI. V gave up 3 bases and J gave up 2 bases; unmatched junction bases: 1. The CDR3 spans 15 residues. The CDR3, as DNA: TGTGCCAGCAGTGACAGGGGGACTGGGGCCAACGTCCTGACTTTC. This gives the protein CASSDRGTGANVLTF.

This chain links TRBV25-1 with TRBJ1-5, with D hard to call. V was cut by 2 bases and J by 9 bases, with 8 bases left in between. Germline CDR1 MGHDK, CDR2 SYGVNS. The CDR3 spans 12 residues. CDR3 in DNA: TGTGCCAGCAGTGAAATATGGAGGCCCCAGCATTTT. The encoded protein is CASSEIWRPQHF.

A few counts support this clone. The rearrangement links TRBV6-5 to TRBJ1-1; D remains ambiguous. Per germline, CDR1 MNHEY and CDR2 SVGAGI. There are 13 residues in the CDR3. V was trimmed by 2 bases and J by 1 base, leaving 5 bases between them. The CDR3 coding sequence is TGTGCCAGCAGTTACGCCCCGAACACTGAAGCTTTCTTT. Amino acids: CASSYAPNTEAFF.

The chain is built from TRBV6-1 and TRBJ1-2; 7 bases agree with TRBD1. CDR3 size: 15 residues. Germline CDR1 is MNHNS and CDR2 is SASEGT. V lost 4 bases to trimming and J lost 10 bases; unmatched junction nucleotides: 15. The CDR3 DNA reads TGTGCCAGCAGTGCGTTGACTTCAGGGGGTCAGGCCTACACCTTC. Protein product: CASSALTSGGQAYTF.

Comment on this clone: One end of the junction does not line up with germline, which may come from a read error. The V call is TRBV25-1, the J call TRBJ1-1, with D perhaps matching TRBD1 (5 bases). Germline CDR1 reads MGHDK; CDR2 reads SYGVNS. The CDR3 has 14 amino acids. DNA of the CDR3: TGTGCCAGCAGGACCGGGACCCCGAACGCTGAAGCTTTCTTT. Protein sequence: CASRTGTPNAEAFF.

This chain connects TRBV19 to TRBJ1-2; 9 bases agree with TRBD1. V shed 8 bases and J 8 bases; nucleotides not matched to a gene: 9. CDR1 is LNHDA and CDR2 is SQIVND in the germline V gene (reference sequence). The CDR3 length is 13 residues. CDR3 in amino acids: CASLSRDRAGYTF. CDR3 sequence (DNA): TGTGCCAGTCTAAGCCGGGACAGGGCGGGCTACACCTTC. The variable domain in full, completed from reference TRBV19 and TRBJ1-2, reads DGGITQSPKYLFRKEGQNVTLSCEQNLNHDAMYWYRQDPGQGLRLIYYSQIVNDFQKGDIAEGYSVSREKKESFPLTVTSAQKNPTAFYLCASLSRDRAGYTFGSGTRLTVV.

The V and J genes are TRBV11-1 and TRBJ2-7; possibly TRBD1 for D (6 bases). Germline V gene lookup returns CDR1 SGHAT and CDR2 FQDESV (reference sequence). The CDR3 totals 14 residues. The V end was cut by 5 bases, the J end by 5 bases, with 16 bases between. In DNA form, the CDR3 reads TGTGCCAGCAGCCTAACAGGGAACAGGAACGAGCAGTACTTC. It translates to CASSLTGNRNEQYF.

The gene calls are TRBV27 and TRBJ2-4; 14 bases match TRBD2. The CDR3 contains 19 residues. Germline V gene data show CDR1 as MNHEY and CDR2 as SMNVEV (reference sequence). Trimming removed 5 bases from V and 3 bases from J; junction bases left unmatched: 12. Written as DNA, the CDR3 is TGTGCCAGCAGTCCAAAATTAGGACTAGCGGGGGGCTTCAAAAACATTCAGTACTTC. Translation gives CASSPKLGLAGGFKNIQYF.

The chain is built from TRBV9 and TRBJ2-2, with 10 positions matching TRBD2. Germline CDR1 is SGDLS and CDR2 is YYNGEE. The length of the CDR3 is 16 residues. Trimming at V came to 3 bases and at J to 4 bases, leaving 6 bases not matched to a gene. As DNA, the CDR3 is TGTGCCAGCAGCGAGGGGGGACTAGCGATCACCGGGGAGCTGTTTTTT. Translation gives CASSEGGLAITGELFF.